The 23 T cell receptor beta chains below all came from one sample that was sequenced in a study of cytomegalovirus exposure and HLA in healthy donors. This table comes from immunoSEQ multiplex PCR, and its TCRdb copy is limited to in-frame clones, with some not included. The table records 90,000 to 150,000 clones, approximately 88% of them present only once. Sequenced material: PBMCs. The receptors here all came from a man aged 18 to 29 in good health and CMV-seronegative.

The chain employs TRBV18 and TRBJ1-4; 7 nucleotides agree with TRBD1. This CDR3 has 18 amino acids. V shed 1 base and J 0 bases; nucleotides not matched to a gene: 8. Germline V lookup: CDR1 KGHSH, CDR2 LQKENI. The CDR3 DNA follows: TGTGCCAGCTCACCACGAGTTACAGACAGGGCAACTAATGAAAAACTGTTTTTT. Its protein is CASSPRVTDRATNEKLFF.

The V call is TRBV4-1, the J call TRBJ2-4; D gene unclear. V was pared by 0 bases and J by 4 bases, with 4 bases between. This CDR3 comprises 13 residues. Germline CDR1 MGHRA, CDR2 YSYEKL. CDR3 DNA: TGCGCCAGCAGCCAAGATCAGAAAAACATTCAGTACTTC. As protein: CASSQDQKNIQYF.

With regard to this clone: Relative to the germline gene, one junction end is altered; a read error may explain this. The chain combines TRBV11-2 with TRBJ2-7; no clear D. The CDR3 is 12 residues long. The germline gives CDR1 SGHAT, CDR2 FQNNGV. The CDR3 is CASSLGLSEQYF. The CDR3 DNA follows: TGTGCCAGCAGTTTAGGGCTTTCCGAGCAGTACTTC.

This clone was found a few times. The CDR3 is CASSLGSGSNSYEQYF. In DNA form, the CDR3 reads TGTGCCAGCAGCTTAGGAAGCGGGAGTAACTCCTACGAGCAGTACTTC. V usage is TRBV7-6 and J usage is TRBJ2-7; 8 bases fit TRBD2. The CDR3 loop spans 16 amino acids. CDR1 is SGHVS and CDR2 is FNYEAQ in the germline V gene. V lost 1 base and J lost 0; bases outside the gene matches: 5.

The rearrangement links TRBV5-4 to TRBJ2-2; TRBD1 might be the D (6 bases). The CDR3 length is 16 residues. Germline values: CDR1 SGHNT, CDR2 YYREEE (reference sequence). V was shortened by 3 bases and J by 4 bases, with 16 bases between the two germline ends. The DNA for the CDR3 is TGTGCCAGCAGCTCAACGGAACAGGGAATCACCGGGGAGCTGTTTTTT. It translates to CASSSTEQGITGELFF.

The chain combines TRBV27 with TRBJ2-1, with 12 bases identical to TRBD2. Germline V CDR1 and CDR2: MNHEY, SMNVEV (reference sequence). The CDR3 sequence is 15 residues long. With 3 bases clipped from V and 9 bases from J, the junction kept 6 bases outside the gene matches. CDR3 DNA sequence: TGTGCCAGCAGTTTTAGGACTAGCGGGGTCGGTGAGCAGTTCTTC. Translated, it gives CASSFRTSGVGEQFF.

The sample holds one count of this clone. The rearrangement links TRBV10-3 to TRBJ2-1; possible D gene TRBD2, 6 bases. CDR1 ENHRY and CDR2 SYGVKD come from the germline V gene. This CDR3 contains 15 residues. The V end lost 4 bases, the J end lost 2 bases, and 12 bases lay between the germline ends. The CDR3 spells CAISGPGLTYNEQFF. The CDR3 DNA is TGTGCCATCAGTGGACCGGGACTTACCTACAATGAGCAGTTCTTC.

The rearrangement links TRBV9 to TRBJ2-6; D gene ambiguous. Trimming took off 2 bases at V and 0 bases at J, with 15 bases between the two ends. The germline CDR1 and CDR2 sequences are SGDLS and YYNGEE. This CDR3 has 18 amino acids. CDR3 residues: CASSVWAGQSSGANVLTF. CDR3 DNA: TGTGCCAGCAGCGTTTGGGCAGGTCAGAGCTCTGGGGCCAACGTCCTGACTTTC.

The rearrangement links TRBV28 to TRBJ2-7; D is possibly TRBD1 (7 bases). There are 13 residues in the CDR3. Germline V lookup: CDR1 MDHEN, CDR2 SYDVKM. V lost 6 bases and J 7 bases, leaving 16 bases between the germline ends. The CDR3 DNA reads TGTGCCAGCAGATCAGGGGGGCCGGGGGAGCAGTACTTC. This sequence encodes CASRSGGPGEQYF.

The chain has TRBV29-1 and TRBJ2-2; 7 bases map to TRBD2. The trim removed 6 bases at V and 0 bases at J, leaving 4 bases unmatched. The CDR3 contains 14 residues. Germline V gives CDR1 SQVTM, CDR2 ANQGSEA. CDR3 sequence: CSVVGGTNTGELFF. CDR3 DNA: TGCAGCGTCGTGGGGGGGACGAACACCGGGGAGCTGTTTTTT.

The J gene is TRBJ2-7, the V gene TRBV10-3; 13 bases line up with TRBD2. Germline V gives CDR1 ENHRY, CDR2 SYGVKD. The junction had 6 bases not matched to a gene; V was cut back by 10 bases and J by 3 bases. This CDR3 is built from 14 residues. This chain's CDR3 is CATQGTSGNYEQYF. The DNA of the CDR3 is TGTGCCACCCAAGGGACTAGCGGGAACTACGAGCAGTACTTC.

The chain combines TRBV5-4 with TRBJ2-1; maybe TRBD1 (5 bases). The V end was cut by 0 bases, the J end by 10 bases, with 14 bases between. Germline-derived CDR1 and CDR2 are SGHNT and YYREEE (reference sequence). CDR3 size: 14 residues. CDR3 amino acids: CASSLETASGEQFF. Here the CDR3 DNA reads TGTGCCAGCAGCTTGGAAACCGCCTCAGGGGAGCAGTTCTTC. Full variable domain (outside the CDR3, taken from reference TRBV5-4 and TRBJ2-1): ETGVTQSPTHLIKTRGQQVTLRCSSQSGHNTVSWYQQALGQGPQFIFQYYREEENGRGNFPPRFSGLQFPNYSSELNVNALELDDSALYLCASSLETASGEQFFGPGTRLTVL.

CDR3 sequence reads: CASSKGQGAYEQYF. The DNA for the CDR3 is TGCGCCAGCAGCAAGGGACAGGGGGCCTACGAGCAGTACTTC. This chain joins TRBV5-1 and TRBJ2-7; 11 positions match TRBD1. The CDR3 covers 14 residues. Germline-derived CDR1 and CDR2 are SGHRS and YFSETQ. The V segment lost 4 bases and the J segment 2 bases; nucleotides outside the gene matches: 2.

J is TRBJ1-1 and V is TRBV10-3; weak D call: TRBD1 (5 bases). This CDR3 region has 14 residues. Trimming removed 5 bases at V and 5 bases at J, with 15 bases between. Germline V gene data show CDR1 as ENHRY and CDR2 as SYGVKD. The CDR3 DNA reads TGTGCCATCAGTCAGGGCGGGGGGGAGACTGAAGCTTTCTTT. It specifies CAISQGGGETEAFF.

This clone turned up a few times. V and J are TRBV28 and TRBJ2-7; weak D call: TRBD2 (5 bases). Germline V gene sequence: CDR1 MDHEN, CDR2 SYDVKM. V lost 5 bases to trimming and J lost 9 bases, with 14 bases between them. The CDR3 is 12 residues long. CDR3 in DNA: TGTGCCAGCAGTGACGGACTTCTGGTGCAGTACTTC. This translates into CASSDGLLVQYF. Variable domain in full (rest from reference TRBV28 and TRBJ2-7): DVKVTQSSRYLVKRTGEKVFLECVQDMDHENMFWYRQDPGLGLRLIYFSYDVKMKEKGDIPEGYSVSREKKERFSLILESASTNQTSMYLCASSDGLLVQYFGPGTRLTVT.

The chain couples TRBV28 to TRBJ2-5; 8 nucleotides line up with TRBD2. V lost 5 bases, J lost 4 bases, and 6 bases stayed unmatched. This CDR3 contains 14 residues. The germline V gene has CDR1 MDHEN and CDR2 SYDVKM. CDR3 nucleotide sequence: TGTGCCAGCAGTACGGGACTAGTTCGAGAGACCCAGTACTTC. It translates to CASSTGLVRETQYF.

The V and J genes are TRBV28 and TRBJ2-1; the match to TRBD2 covers 10 bases. V lost 0 bases, J lost 4 bases, and 3 bases stayed unmatched. The CDR3 totals 16 residues. Germline CDR1 and CDR2: MDHEN and SYDVKM. CDR3 loop: CASSLWASGGYNEQFF. Here the CDR3 DNA reads TGTGCCAGCAGTTTATGGGCTAGCGGGGGATACAATGAGCAGTTCTTC.

J is TRBJ1-1 and V is TRBV28, with D possibly matching TRBD1 (6 bases). This CDR3 is 14 amino acids long. The V gene lost 8 bases and the J gene lost 4 bases, with 17 bases spanning the gap. The germline gives CDR1 MDHEN, CDR2 SYDVKM. The CDR3 loop reads CASVTGLIPTEAFF. The CDR3 DNA is TGTGCCAGCGTAACAGGGTTAATTCCCACTGAAGCTTTCTTT.

V is TRBV5-1 and J is TRBJ2-5, with a weak D call TRBD1 (6 bases). Germline V CDR1 and CDR2: SGHRS, YFSETQ. V lost 3 bases, J lost 1 base, and 7 bases lay in between. The CDR3 consists of 13 residues. CDR3 region: CASSSQGQETQYF. CDR3 nucleotide sequence: TGCGCCAGCAGCTCACAGGGCCAAGAGACCCAGTACTTC.

The CDR3: CASSSHLSSYNSPLHF. CDR3 DNA: TGTGCCAGCAGTTCCCACCTGAGCTCCTATAATTCACCCCTCCACTTT. The V gene is TRBV28, the J gene TRBJ1-6; D not resolved. Germline V gives CDR1 MDHEN, CDR2 SYDVKM. This CDR3 is built from 16 residues. The V end lost 4 bases, the J end lost 0 bases, and 10 bases lay between the germline ends.

This chain links TRBV5-1 with TRBJ1-2; 11 bases line up with TRBD1. The trim removed 3 bases at V and 3 bases at J, leaving 10 bases unmatched. The germline CDR1 and CDR2 sequences are SGHRS and YFSETQ. The CDR3 runs 17 residues. CDR3 coding DNA: TGCGCCAGCAGCTCATTCGGACAGGGGGCGAGGGACTATGGCTACACCTTC. Translated: CASSSFGQGARDYGYTF.

The chain carries TRBV28 and TRBJ2-7; 13 bases agree with TRBD2. The J segment lost 5 bases and the V segment lost 5 bases, leaving 15 bases of the junction unmatched. The CDR3 is 18 residues long. CDR1 and CDR2 (germline): MDHEN, SYDVKM. DNA for the CDR3: TGTGCCAGCAGTACCCCGTGGACTAGCGGGAGCATAATGGACGAGCAGTACTTC. Its translation: CASSTPWTSGSIMDEQYF.

The rearrangement joins TRBV27 to TRBJ1-1, with 7 bases aligning to TRBD1. Germline V gene data show CDR1 as MNHEY and CDR2 as SMNVEV (reference sequence). This CDR3 comprises 15 residues. V was clipped by 6 bases and J by 4 bases; unmatched bases: 11. In nucleotides, the CDR3 is TGTGCCAGCAGAGTAGAGGGGGCGGTGGGCACTGAAGCTTTCTTT. It is translated as CASRVEGAVGTEAFF.